This T cell receptor (beta chain) was identified in a study of blood T cell repertoires in COVID-19. Across the study: There were acute and convalescent COVID-19 samples, and they came from the United States, Italy and Spain. In each case, the material was cDNA or gDNA derived from T cells, B-cell-depleted T cells, or PBMCs.

Clinical history as reported by participants underpinned cohort assignment. Germline V CDR1 and CDR2: MNHEY, SMNVEV (reference sequence). Trimming shortened V by 6 bases and J by 6 bases, and 17 bases separated the two germline ends. The CDR3 is 14 amino acids. Per the study methods: Researchers report that nucleated cell counts were estimated from reference gene primer amplification. Only in-frame clones appear in the TCRdb table, and some are missing; sequencing was by immunoSEQ multiplex PCR. V, J and clone size were drawn from that table, and D and trimming were deduced from the DNA. The sample lists approximately 260,000 clones, about nine tenths seen once, with 1.9% in the top ten.

Sequencing used PBMCs or T cells enriched from blood (not recorded which). The chain couples TRBV27 to TRBJ1-1; D might be TRBD1 (6 bases). The TCR originated in a woman between 18 and 29 years old who had recovered from COVID-19. CDR3 in DNA: TGTGCCAGCAGGGGCAACAGGGCGTCCGCTGAAGCTTTCTTT. This gives the protein CASRGNRASAEAFF.